A selection of T cell receptor beta chains follows, all from one sample in a study of blood T cell repertoires in COVID-19. Sequencing was performed with immunoSEQ multiplex PCR; in TCRdb, only in-frame clones are kept and a portion is missing. The sample shows 30,000 to 35,000 clones, around 85% of them seen only once. Sequencing was carried out using peripheral blood. All receptors come from an elderly man with active COVID-19. Each CDR3 is given with its conserved first and last residue. Each record gives: J gene, CDR3 length, D gene, clone size, V gene, CDR3 protein, CDR3 DNA. The D gene is left open where the match is weak. Clone size is shown for a subset of rows, as once, few, many or a class of expanded clone.

TRBJ1-5	17	TRBD1	.	TRBV7-8	CASSFSVQGGPGQPQHF	TGTGCCAGCAGCTTCTCGGTTCAGGGGGGCCCCGGTCAGCCCCAGCATTTT
TRBJ2-3	17	.	.	TRBV9	CASSVALAAGGTDTQYF	TGTGCCAGCAGCGTAGCTTTAGCGGCAGGTGGCACAGATACGCAGTATTTT
TRBJ2-5	15	TRBD2	once	TRBV7-9	CASSRASGGEETQYF	TGTGCCAGCAGCCGGGCTAGCGGGGGGGAAGAGACCCAGTACTTC
TRBJ1-2	13	.	.	TRBV28	CASSPTGGYGYTF	TGTGCCAGCAGTCCTACGGGGGGCTATGGCTACACCTTC
TRBJ2-1	15	TRBD1	.	TRBV4-1	CASSLTGTGGNEQFF	TGCGCCAGCAGTCTCACCGGGACAGGAGGCAATGAGCAGTTCTTC
TRBJ1-5	14	.	.	TRBV7-8	CASSFRSGSQPQHF	TGTGCCAGCAGCTTTCGATCCGGGTCTCAGCCCCAGCATTTT
TRBJ2-1	16	TRBD1	.	TRBV30	CAWDRPYQNPGQGQFF	TGTGCCTGGGACCGACCTTATCAGAATCCGGGACAGGGGCAGTTCTTC
TRBJ2-3	16	.	.	TRBV11-2	CASSLSIWTPTDTQYF	TGTGCCAGCAGCTTATCTATCTGGACTCCCACAGATACGCAGTATTTT
TRBJ2-2	14	.	.	TRBV10-3	CAISGASNTGELFF	TGTGCCATAAGTGGGGCTTCGAACACCGGGGAGCTGTTTTTT
TRBJ2-7	14	TRBD2	.	TRBV28	CASSKSGVQNEQYF	TGTGCCAGCAGTAAAAGCGGGGTTCAGAACGAGCAGTACTTC
TRBJ2-4	15	.	.	TRBV30	CAWSVKGELGDIQYF	TGTGCCTGGAGTGTAAAGGGGGAACTAGGGGACATTCAGTACTTC
TRBJ1-1	13	.	.	TRBV29-1	CSASSRRNTEAFF	TGCAGCGCTTCCTCCCGGAGGAACACTGAAGCTTTCTTT
TRBJ2-5	11	.	.	TRBV24-1	CATSRGETQYF	TGTGCCACCAGCAGGGGAGAGACCCAGTACTTC
TRBJ1-4	17	.	.	TRBV5-1	CASSSTPISSTNEKLFF	TGCGCCAGCAGCTCGACACCGATTTCGTCAACTAATGAAAAACTGTTTTTT
TRBJ1-1	15	.	.	TRBV27	CASSFHVTGNTEAFF	TGTGCCAGCAGTTTCCACGTCACAGGGAACACTGAAGCTTTCTTT
TRBJ2-1	13	.	.	TRBV2	CASKRDPGDEQFF	TGTGCCAGCAAGAGGGACCCGGGGGATGAGCAGTTCTTC